This T cell receptor (beta chain) came from a study of CD8 T cells in ankylosing spondylitis (dated by TCRdb to about 2017). Concerning the study at large: The study profiled T cell receptor beta repertoires in healthy donors and ankylosing spondylitis patients to find disease-linked TCR variants. The full study cohort was made up of 25 to 30 ankylosing spondylitis patients and over 90 healthy donors. Peripheral blood was sampled, and synovial fluid was also collected from ankylosing spondylitis patients.

In this sample, this clonotype turned up many times. Its cognate antigen has yet to be identified. Per-nucleotide qualities are absent, and no much larger clonotype sits a single base away. The CDR3 runs 16 residues from the cysteine to the phenylalanine. Kept here is only the CDR3 DNA, which spans 48 bases and is read in frame from base 1. V ends up 5 bases short and J 0 bases short, with an unmatched junction base count of 7. TCRdb lists the instrument as Illumina HiSeq 2500. TCR beta libraries were prepared by quantitative 5'-RACE with molecular barcodes. The paper's data handling went like this. A new computational method based on a probabilistic model of VDJ rearrangement was used to identify disease-linked TCR variants. TCRdb itself trimmed the public reads at Q25 with fastp, ran MiXCR and retained productive beta chains. Rows with one shared CDR3 protein collapse into an entry with the most common genes and DNA. These V and J calls originate from TCRdb's pipeline instead of the authors' own analysis. This sample has 250,000 or so distinct CDR3 sequences in its table, and 18% of those were observed once. The ten largest clones capture roughly a third of the sample.

General findings and caveats noted by the study authors: The disease-linked clones showed a CD8+ phenotype and occurred at relatively low frequencies in peripheral blood. Blood from ankylosing spondylitis patients appeared to be characterized by a TCR beta motif composed of under 10 highly homologous amino acid variants. Some motif variants were previously reported in synovial fluid and blood of reactive arthritis patients, suggesting common disease-initiation mechanisms. The disease-linked clones were reported to be significantly enriched in matched synovial fluid samples from ankylosing spondylitis patients.

Sequencing was done on a sample of blood, either unsorted or a sorted T cell fraction (not recorded which). The chain couples TRBV12-3 or TRBV12-4 to TRBJ1-1, with TRBD1 identical over 9 junction bases. The clonotype comes from a male donor with ankylosing spondylitis or in good health (not recorded which). The CDR3 corresponds to CASSPRDRVMNTEAFF. The DNA sequence is as follows: TGTGCCAGCAGTCCCCGGGACAGGGTTATGAACACTGAAGCTTTCTTT.